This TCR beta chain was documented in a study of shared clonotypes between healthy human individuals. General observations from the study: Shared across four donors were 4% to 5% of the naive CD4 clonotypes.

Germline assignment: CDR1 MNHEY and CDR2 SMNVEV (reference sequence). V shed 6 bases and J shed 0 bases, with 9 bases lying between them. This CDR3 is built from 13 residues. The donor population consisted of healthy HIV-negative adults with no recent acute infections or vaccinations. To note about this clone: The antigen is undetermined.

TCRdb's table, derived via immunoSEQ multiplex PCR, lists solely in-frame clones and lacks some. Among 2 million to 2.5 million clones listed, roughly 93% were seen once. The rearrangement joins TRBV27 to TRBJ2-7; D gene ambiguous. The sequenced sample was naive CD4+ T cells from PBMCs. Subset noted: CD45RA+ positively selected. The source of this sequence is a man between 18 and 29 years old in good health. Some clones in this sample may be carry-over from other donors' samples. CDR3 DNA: TGTGCCAGCAGCTTTAGGAACTCCTACGAGCAGTACTTC. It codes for CASSFRNSYEQYF.